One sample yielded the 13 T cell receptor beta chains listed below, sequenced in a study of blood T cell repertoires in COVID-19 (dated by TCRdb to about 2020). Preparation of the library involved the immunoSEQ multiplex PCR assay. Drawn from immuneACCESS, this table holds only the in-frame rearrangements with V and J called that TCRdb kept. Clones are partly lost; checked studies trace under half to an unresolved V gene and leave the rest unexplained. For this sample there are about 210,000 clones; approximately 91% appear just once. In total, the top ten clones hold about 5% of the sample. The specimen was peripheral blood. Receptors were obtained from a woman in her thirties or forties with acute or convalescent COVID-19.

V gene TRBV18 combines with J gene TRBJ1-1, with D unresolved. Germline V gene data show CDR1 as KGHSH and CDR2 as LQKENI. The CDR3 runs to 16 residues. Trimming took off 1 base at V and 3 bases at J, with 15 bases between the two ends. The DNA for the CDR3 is TGTGCCAGCTCACCACAGGATCCGGGGAGGTACACTGAAGCTTTCTTT. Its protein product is CASSPQDPGRYTEAFF.

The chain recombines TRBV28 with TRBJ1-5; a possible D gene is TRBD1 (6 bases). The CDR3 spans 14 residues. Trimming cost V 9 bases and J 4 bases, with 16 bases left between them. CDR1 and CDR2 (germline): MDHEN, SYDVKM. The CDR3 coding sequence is TGTGCCAGTGTCCCCACAGGGCGAAATCAGCCCCAGCATTTT. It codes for CASVPTGRNQPQHF.

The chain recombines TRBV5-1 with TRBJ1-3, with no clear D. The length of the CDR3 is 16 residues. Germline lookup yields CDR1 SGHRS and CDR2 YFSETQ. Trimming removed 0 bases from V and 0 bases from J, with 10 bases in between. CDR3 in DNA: TGCGCCAGCAGCTTGGGGAACAGTTACTCTGGAAACACCATATATTTT. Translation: CASSLGNSYSGNTIYF.

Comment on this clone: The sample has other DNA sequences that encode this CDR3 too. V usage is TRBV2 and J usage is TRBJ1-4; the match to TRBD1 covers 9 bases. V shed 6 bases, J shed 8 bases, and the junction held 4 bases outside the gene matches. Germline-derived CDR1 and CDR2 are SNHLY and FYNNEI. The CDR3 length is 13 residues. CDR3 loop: CASSSGTGEKLFF. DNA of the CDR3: TGTGCCAGCAGCTCCGGGACAGGGGAAAAACTGTTTTTT.

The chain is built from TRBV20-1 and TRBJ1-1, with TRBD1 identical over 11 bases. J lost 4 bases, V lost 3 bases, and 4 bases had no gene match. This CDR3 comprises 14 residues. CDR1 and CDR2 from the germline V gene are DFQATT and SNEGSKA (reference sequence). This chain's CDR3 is CSASPGTGGTEAFF. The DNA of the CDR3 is TGCAGTGCTAGTCCCGGGACAGGGGGCACTGAAGCTTTCTTT.

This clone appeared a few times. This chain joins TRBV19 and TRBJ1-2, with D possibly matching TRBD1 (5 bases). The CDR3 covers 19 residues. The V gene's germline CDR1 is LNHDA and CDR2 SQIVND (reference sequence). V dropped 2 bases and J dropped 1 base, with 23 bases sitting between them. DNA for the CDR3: TGTGCCAGTAGTATAAACTCCCCTTTGGGGCAGGGAGGTAACTATGGCTACACCTTC. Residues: CASSINSPLGQGGNYGYTF.

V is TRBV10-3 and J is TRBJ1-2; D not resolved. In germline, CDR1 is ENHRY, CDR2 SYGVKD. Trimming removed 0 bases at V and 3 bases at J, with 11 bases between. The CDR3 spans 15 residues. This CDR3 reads CAISESRGVYYGYTF. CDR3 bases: TGTGCCATCAGTGAGTCGCGGGGAGTGTACTATGGCTACACCTTC.

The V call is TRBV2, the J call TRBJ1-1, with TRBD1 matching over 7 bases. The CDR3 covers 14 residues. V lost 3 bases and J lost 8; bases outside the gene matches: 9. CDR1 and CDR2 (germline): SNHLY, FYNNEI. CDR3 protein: CASSERGQRAEAFF. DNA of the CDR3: TGTGCCAGCAGTGAGCGGGGACAGCGCGCAGAAGCTTTCTTT.

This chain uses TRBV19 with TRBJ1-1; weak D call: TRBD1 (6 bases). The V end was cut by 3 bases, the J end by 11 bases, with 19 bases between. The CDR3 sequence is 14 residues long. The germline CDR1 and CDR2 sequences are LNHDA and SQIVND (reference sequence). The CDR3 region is CASSIGGTPPNAFF. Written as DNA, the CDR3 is TGTGCCAGTAGTATTGGGGGCACTCCTCCGAACGCTTTCTTT.

CDR3 amino acids: CASSPLSPPFGNEQFF. The DNA of the CDR3 is TGTGCCAGCAGCCCCCTATCCCCGCCCTTCGGGAATGAGCAGTTCTTC. The genes are TRBV7-2 and TRBJ2-1, with unresolved D. V was pared by 5 bases and J by 7 bases, with 21 bases between. This CDR3 has 16 residues. The V gene's germline CDR1 is SGHTA and CDR2 FQGNSA.

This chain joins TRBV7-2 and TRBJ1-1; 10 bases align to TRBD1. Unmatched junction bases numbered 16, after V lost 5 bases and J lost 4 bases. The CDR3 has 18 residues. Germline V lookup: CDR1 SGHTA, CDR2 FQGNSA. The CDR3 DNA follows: TGTGCCAGCAGCCCAAAGGGTCGACAGGGGGCAAGTTCCACTGAAGCTTTCTTT. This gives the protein CASSPKGRQGASSTEAFF. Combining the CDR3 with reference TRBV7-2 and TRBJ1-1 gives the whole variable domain GAGVSQSPSNKVTEKGKDVELRCDPISGHTALYWYRQSLGQGLEFLIYFQGNSAPDKSGLPSDRFSAERTGGSVSTLTIQRTQQEDSAVYLCASSPKGRQGASSTEAFFGQGTRLTVV.

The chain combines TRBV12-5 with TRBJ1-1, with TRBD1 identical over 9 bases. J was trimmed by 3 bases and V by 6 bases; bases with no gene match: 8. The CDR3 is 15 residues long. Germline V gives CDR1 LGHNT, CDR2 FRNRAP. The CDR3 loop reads CASGRGQGRDTEAFF. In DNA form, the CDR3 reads TGTGCTAGTGGCCGAGGACAGGGGAGGGACACTGAAGCTTTCTTT.

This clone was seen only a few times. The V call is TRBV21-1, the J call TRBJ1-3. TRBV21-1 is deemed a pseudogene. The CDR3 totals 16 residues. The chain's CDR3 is CASSTLLGDCGNTIYF. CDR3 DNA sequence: TGTGCCAGCAGCACCTTATTGGGGGACTGTGGAAACACCATATATTTT.